Sequencing of this T cell receptor beta chain was carried out in a study of blood T cell repertoires in COVID-19. On the study more broadly: Samples representing acute and convalescent COVID-19 were sourced from the United States, Italy and Spain. The analysed material was cDNA or gDNA that came from T cells, B-cell-depleted T cells, or PBMCs.

Sequencing was performed with immunoSEQ multiplex PCR; in TCRdb, only in-frame clones are kept and a portion is missing. The sample gives approximately 170,000 clones, roughly 90% of which show up once; under 5% is in the top ten. There are 10 residues in the CDR3. V was trimmed by 2 bases and J by 12 bases, leaving 8 bases between them. Looked up from germline, CDR1 is DFQATT and CDR2 is SNEGSKA (reference sequence). The genes are TRBV20-1 and TRBJ2-1, with D perhaps TRBD2 (5 bases). Sequenced: peripheral blood. This TCR derives from a woman in her 70s with acute or convalescent COVID-19. The CDR3 here is CSARWERQFF. Written as DNA, the CDR3 is TGCAGTGCTAGATGGGAGCGGCAGTTCTTC.